The clone carrying this T cell receptor beta chain has more than one count but fewer than ten. Its target is not known. The data originate from a study of T-cell memory formation after mild COVID-19. General observations from the study: CM and EM subsets held most contracting CD4+ clones; EMRA held CD8+ ones.

TCRdb re-called the 5' RACE reads with MiXCR, one entry per CDR3 protein. The data contain 280,000 or so distinct CDR3 sequences, roughly 17% of them singletons. The TCR sequence derives from a man aged 18 to 29 who had mild COVID-19 (a few samples of this study predate the infection). Cell type and time point are not known. The source material was PBMCs or a T cell subset sorted from them (not recorded which).

Here the CDR3 reads CSAREGAGPEETQYF. The CDR3 coding sequence is TGCAGTGCTAGAGAAGGGGCCGGCCCGGAAGAGACCCAGTACTTC. The gene calls are TRBV20-1 and TRBJ2-5; D is possibly TRBD1 (5 bases). V was clipped by 0 bases and J by 3 bases, with 14 bases between them. Germline CDR1 and CDR2: DFQATT and SNEGSKA (reference sequence). CDR3 size: 15 residues.